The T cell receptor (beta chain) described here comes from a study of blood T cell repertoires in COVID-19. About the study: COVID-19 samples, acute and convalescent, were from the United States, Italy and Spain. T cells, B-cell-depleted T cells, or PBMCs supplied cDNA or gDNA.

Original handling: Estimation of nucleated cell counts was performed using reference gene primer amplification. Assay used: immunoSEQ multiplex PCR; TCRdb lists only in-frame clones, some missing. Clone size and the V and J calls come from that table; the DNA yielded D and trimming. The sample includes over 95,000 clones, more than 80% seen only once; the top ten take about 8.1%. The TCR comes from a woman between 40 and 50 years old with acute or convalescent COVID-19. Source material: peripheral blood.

The DNA of the CDR3 is TGTGCCAGCAGTTACTCGACCGTTGGGTGCGGGGGCACTGAAGCTTTCTTT. Its translation is CASSYSTVGCGGTEAFF. The gene calls are TRBV6-7 and TRBJ1-1, with a possible D match to TRBD1 (5 bases). TRBV6-7 is sorted into the ORF group, with uncertain function. The CDR3 consists of 17 residues. Trimming pared 0 bases from V and 4 bases from J, leaving 18 bases between.